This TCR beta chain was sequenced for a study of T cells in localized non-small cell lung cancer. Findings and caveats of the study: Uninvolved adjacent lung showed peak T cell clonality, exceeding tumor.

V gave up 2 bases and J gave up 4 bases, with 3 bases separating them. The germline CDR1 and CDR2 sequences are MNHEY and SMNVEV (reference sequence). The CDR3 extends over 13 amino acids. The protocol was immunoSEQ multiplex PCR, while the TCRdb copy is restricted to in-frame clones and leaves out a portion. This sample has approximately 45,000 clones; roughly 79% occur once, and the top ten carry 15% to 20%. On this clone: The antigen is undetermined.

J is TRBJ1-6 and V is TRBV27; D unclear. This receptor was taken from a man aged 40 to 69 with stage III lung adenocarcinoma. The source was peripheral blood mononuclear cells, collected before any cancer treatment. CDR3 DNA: TGTGCCAGCAGTTTACTTTATAATTCACCCCTCCACTTT. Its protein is CASSLLYNSPLHF.